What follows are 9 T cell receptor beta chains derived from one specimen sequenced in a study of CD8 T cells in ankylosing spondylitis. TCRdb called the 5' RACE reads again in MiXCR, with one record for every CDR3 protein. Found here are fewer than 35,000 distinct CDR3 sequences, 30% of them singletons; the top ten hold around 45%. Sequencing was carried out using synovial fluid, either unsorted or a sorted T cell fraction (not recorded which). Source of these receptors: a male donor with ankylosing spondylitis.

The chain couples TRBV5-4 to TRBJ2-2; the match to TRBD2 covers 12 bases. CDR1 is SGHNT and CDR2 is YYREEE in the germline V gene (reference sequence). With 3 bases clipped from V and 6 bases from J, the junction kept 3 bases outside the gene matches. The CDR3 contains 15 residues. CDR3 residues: CASSSTSGSPGELFF. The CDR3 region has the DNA TGTGCCAGCAGCTCGACTAGCGGGAGCCCCGGGGAGCTGTTTTTT.

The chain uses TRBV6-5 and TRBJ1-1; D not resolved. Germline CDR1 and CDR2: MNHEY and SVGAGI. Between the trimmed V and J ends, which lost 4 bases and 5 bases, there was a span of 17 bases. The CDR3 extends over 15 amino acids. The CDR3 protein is CASSLSGEGGTEAFF. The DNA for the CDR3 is TGTGCCAGCAGTTTATCGGGTGAGGGTGGGACTGAAGCTTTCTTT.

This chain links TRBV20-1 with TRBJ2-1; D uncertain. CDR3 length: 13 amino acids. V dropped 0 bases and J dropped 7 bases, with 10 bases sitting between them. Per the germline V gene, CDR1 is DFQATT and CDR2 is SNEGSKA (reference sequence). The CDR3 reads CSARDDVPNEQFF. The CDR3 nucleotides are TGCAGTGCTAGAGATGATGTCCCGAATGAGCAGTTCTTC.

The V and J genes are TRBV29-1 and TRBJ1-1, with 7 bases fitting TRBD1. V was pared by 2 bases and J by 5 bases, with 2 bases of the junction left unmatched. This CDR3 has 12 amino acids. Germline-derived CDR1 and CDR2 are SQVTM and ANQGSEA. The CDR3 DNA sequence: TGCAGCGTTGAATTACAGGGGACTGAAGCTTTCTTT. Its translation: CSVELQGTEAFF.

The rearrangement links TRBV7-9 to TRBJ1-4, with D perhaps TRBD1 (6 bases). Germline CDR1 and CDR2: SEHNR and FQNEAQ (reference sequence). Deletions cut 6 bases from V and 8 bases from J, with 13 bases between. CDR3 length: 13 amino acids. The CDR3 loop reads CASSTGTSEKLFF. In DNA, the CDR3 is TGTGCCAGCAGTACCGGGACATCGGAAAAACTGTTTTTT.

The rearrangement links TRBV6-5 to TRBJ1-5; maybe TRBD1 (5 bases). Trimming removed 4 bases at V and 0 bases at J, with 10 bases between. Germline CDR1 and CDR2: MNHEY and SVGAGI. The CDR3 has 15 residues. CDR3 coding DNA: TGTGCCAGCAGTTCAAGACAGAATAGCAATCAGCCCCAGCATTTT. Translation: CASSSRQNSNQPQHF.

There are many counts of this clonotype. The CDR3 region is CASTEGGVEGYTF. The CDR3 DNA follows: TGCGCCAGCACCGAGGGGGGGGTAGAAGGCTACACCTTC. This chain connects TRBV10-2 to TRBJ1-2; possible D gene TRBD1, 6 bases. This CDR3 comprises 13 residues. Germline CDR1 WSHSY, CDR2 SAAADI. V dropped 7 bases and J dropped 8 bases, with 17 bases sitting between them.

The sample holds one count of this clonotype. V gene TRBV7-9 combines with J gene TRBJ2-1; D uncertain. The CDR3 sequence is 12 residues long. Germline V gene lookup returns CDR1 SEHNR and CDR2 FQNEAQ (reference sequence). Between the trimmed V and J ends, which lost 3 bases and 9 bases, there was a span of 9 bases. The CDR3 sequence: CASSLGETEQFF. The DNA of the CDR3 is TGTGCCAGCAGCTTGGGCGAGACTGAGCAGTTCTTC.

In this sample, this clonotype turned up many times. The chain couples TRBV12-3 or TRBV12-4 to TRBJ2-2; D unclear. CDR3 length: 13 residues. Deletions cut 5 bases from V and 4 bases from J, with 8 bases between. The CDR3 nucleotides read TGTGCCAGCAGTCCGTGGGGCACCGGGGAGCTGTTTTTT. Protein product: CASSPWGTGELFF.